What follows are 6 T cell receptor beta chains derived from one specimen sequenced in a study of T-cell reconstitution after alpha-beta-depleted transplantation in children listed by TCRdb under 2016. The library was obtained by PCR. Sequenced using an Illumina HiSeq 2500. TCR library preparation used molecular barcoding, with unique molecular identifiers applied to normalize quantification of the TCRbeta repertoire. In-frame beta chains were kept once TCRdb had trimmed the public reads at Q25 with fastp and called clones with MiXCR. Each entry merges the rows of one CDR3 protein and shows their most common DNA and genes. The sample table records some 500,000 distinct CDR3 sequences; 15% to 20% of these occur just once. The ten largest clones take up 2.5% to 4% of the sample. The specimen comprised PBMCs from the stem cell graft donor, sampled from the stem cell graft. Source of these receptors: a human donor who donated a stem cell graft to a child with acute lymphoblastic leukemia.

The CDR3 protein is CASSFQTTGFNEKLFF. The CDR3, as DNA: TGTGCCAGCAGTTTCCAAACGACAGGGTTTAATGAAAAACTGTTTTTT. The V gene is TRBV28, the J gene TRBJ1-4, with 7 nucleotides matching TRBD1. After removal of 3 bases from V and 4 bases from J, the junction contained 8 bases not matched to a gene. Per the germline V gene, CDR1 is MDHEN and CDR2 is SYDVKM. The CDR3 spans 16 residues.

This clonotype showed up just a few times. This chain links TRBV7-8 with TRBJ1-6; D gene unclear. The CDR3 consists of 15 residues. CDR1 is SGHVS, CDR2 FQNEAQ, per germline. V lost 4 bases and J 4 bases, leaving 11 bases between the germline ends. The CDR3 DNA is TGTGCCAGCAGCTCAAGCACCTCTTATAATTCACCCCTCCACTTT. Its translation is CASSSSTSYNSPLHF.

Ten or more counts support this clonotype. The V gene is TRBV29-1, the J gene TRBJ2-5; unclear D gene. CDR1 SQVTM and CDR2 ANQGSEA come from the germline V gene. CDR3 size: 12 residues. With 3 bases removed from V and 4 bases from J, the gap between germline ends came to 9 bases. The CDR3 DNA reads TGCAGCGTTGATTCGGGCGGAGAGACCCAGTACTTC. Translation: CSVDSGGETQYF.

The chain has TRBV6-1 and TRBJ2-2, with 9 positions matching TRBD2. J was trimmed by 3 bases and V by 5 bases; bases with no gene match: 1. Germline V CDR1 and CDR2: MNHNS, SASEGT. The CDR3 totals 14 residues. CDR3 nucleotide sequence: TGTGCCAGCAGTCGACTAGCGGACACCGGGGAGCTGTTTTTT. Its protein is CASSRLADTGELFF.

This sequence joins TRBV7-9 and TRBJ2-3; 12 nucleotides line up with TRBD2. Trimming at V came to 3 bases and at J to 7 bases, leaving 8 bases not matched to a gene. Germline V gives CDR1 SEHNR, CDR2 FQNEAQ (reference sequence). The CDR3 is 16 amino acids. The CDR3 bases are TGTGCCAGCAGCTTTTCCACTAGCGGGAGGATGTATACGCAGTATTTT. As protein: CASSFSTSGRMYTQYF.

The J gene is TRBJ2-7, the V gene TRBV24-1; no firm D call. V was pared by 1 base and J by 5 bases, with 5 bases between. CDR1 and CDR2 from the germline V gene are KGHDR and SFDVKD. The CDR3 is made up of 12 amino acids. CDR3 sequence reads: CATSDLGHEQYF. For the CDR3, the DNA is TGTGCCACCAGTGATTTAGGCCACGAGCAGTACTTC.